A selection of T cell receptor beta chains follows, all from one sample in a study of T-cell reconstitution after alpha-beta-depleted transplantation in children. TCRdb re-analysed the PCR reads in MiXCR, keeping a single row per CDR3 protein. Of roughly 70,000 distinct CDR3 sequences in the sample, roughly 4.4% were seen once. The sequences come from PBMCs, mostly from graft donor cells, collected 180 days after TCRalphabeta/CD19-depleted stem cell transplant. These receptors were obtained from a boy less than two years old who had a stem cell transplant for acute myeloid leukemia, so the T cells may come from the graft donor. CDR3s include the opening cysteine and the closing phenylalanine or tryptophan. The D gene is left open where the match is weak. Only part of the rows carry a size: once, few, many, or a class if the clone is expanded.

CDR3: CASRLAGGYGEQFF; DNA: TGTGCCTCACGGCTAGCGGGGGGGTACGGTGAGCAGTTCTTC; size: many; D: TRBD2; J: TRBJ2-1; V: TRBV19
CDR3: CASSFSAQRSSHNSPLHF; DNA: TGTGCCAGCAGTTTTTCCGCACAGCGAAGCTCACATAATTCACCCCTCCACTTT; size: many; D: .; J: TRBJ1-6; V: TRBV12-3/TRBV12-4
CDR3: CASSLSGRVRGYTF; DNA: TGTGCCAGCAGTTTATCGGGCAGGGTACGGGGCTACACCTTC; size: .; D: .; J: TRBJ1-2; V: TRBV12-3/TRBV12-4
CDR3: CASSQDPYGGANEQFF; DNA: TGCGCCAGCAGCCAAGATCCATACGGGGGGGCAAATGAGCAGTTCTTC; size: once; D: TRBD2; J: TRBJ2-1; V: TRBV4-3
CDR3: CASSLTGPSGPQHF; DNA: TGTGCCAGCAGTTTAACGGGGCCTTCGGGGCCCCAGCATTTT; size: many; D: .; J: TRBJ1-5; V: TRBV12-3/TRBV12-4
CDR3: CASTDTDTQYF; DNA: TGTGCCAGCACCGACACAGATACGCAGTATTTT; size: .; D: .; J: TRBJ2-3; V: TRBV2
CDR3: CATLGGQGNTGELFF; DNA: TGTGCCACACTGGGGGGACAGGGGAACACCGGGGAGCTGTTTTTT; size: many; D: TRBD1; J: TRBJ2-2; V: TRBV19
CDR3: CSARRRGSSYNEQFF; DNA: TGCAGTGCTAGACGGCGGGGAAGCTCCTACAATGAGCAGTTCTTC; size: many; D: .; J: TRBJ2-1; V: TRBV20-1
CDR3: CSVQGARHYGYTF; DNA: TGCAGCGTACAGGGGGCCCGGCACTATGGCTACACCTTC; size: many; D: TRBD1; J: TRBJ1-2; V: TRBV29-1
CDR3: CSVERQGTEAFF; DNA: TGCAGCGTTGAGCGACAGGGAACTGAAGCTTTCTTT; size: many; D: TRBD1; J: TRBJ1-1; V: TRBV29-1
CDR3: CASSRRWDRNTGELFF; DNA: TGCGCCAGCAGCCGCCGTTGGGACAGGAACACCGGGGAGCTGTTTTTT; size: many; D: TRBD1; J: TRBJ2-2; V: TRBV5-1
CDR3: CASSQEAGRDTQYF; DNA: TGCGCCAGCAGCCAAGAGGCGGGGAGGGATACGCAGTATTTT; size: many; D: .; J: TRBJ2-3; V: TRBV4-1
CDR3: CASSLRDSEEQYF; DNA: TGTGCCAGCAGCCTCCGGGACAGTGAAGAGCAGTACTTC; size: many; D: TRBD1; J: TRBJ2-7; V: TRBV7-3
CDR3: CASSFGKLKAFF; DNA: TGTGCCAGCAGTTTTGGAAAGCTGAAAGCTTTCTTT; size: many; D: .; J: TRBJ1-1; V: TRBV28
CDR3: CSAIAGELGEKLFF; DNA: TGCAGTGCTATTGCAGGGGAGTTGGGGGAAAAACTGTTTTTT; size: many; D: .; J: TRBJ1-4; V: TRBV20-1
CDR3: CASSLASGVGTDTQYF; DNA: TGTGCCAGCAGCTTAGCCAGCGGGGTGGGCACAGATACGCAGTATTTT; size: many; D: TRBD2; J: TRBJ2-3; V: TRBV13
CDR3: CASSQEGQEPLHF; DNA: TGCGCCAGCAGCCAAGAGGGGCAGGAGCCCCTCCACTTT; size: many; D: .; J: TRBJ1-6; V: TRBV4-1
CDR3: CSGVLGTGPPGELFF; DNA: TGCAGCGGCGTCCTCGGGACAGGTCCTCCCGGGGAGCTGTTTTTT; size: many; D: TRBD1; J: TRBJ2-2; V: TRBV29-1
CDR3: CSARDSVGKETQYF; DNA: TGCAGTGCTAGAGATTCCGTTGGAAAAGAGACCCAGTACTTC; size: many; D: .; J: TRBJ2-5; V: TRBV20-1
CDR3: CASSAGQGNQPQHF; DNA: TGCGCCAGCAGCGCAGGACAGGGCAATCAGCCCCAGCATTTT; size: many; D: TRBD1; J: TRBJ1-5; V: TRBV5-1
CDR3: CASSAPGLAGAYNEQFF; DNA: TGCGCCAGCAGCGCGCCGGGACTAGCGGGGGCGTACAATGAGCAGTTCTTC; size: many; D: TRBD2; J: TRBJ2-1; V: TRBV5-1
CDR3: CASRIGGGETQYF; DNA: TGCGCCAGCAGAATAGGCGGGGGTGAGACCCAGTACTTC; size: many; D: TRBD2; J: TRBJ2-5; V: TRBV5-1
CDR3: CASSHPYNEQFF; DNA: TGCGCCAGCAGCCACCCCTACAATGAGCAGTTCTTC; size: many; D: .; J: TRBJ2-1; V: TRBV5-1
CDR3: CSAILAGTTYEQYF; DNA: TGCAGTGCCATACTAGCGGGGACTACATACGAGCAGTACTTC; size: many; D: TRBD2; J: TRBJ2-7; V: TRBV20-1
CDR3: CASTYSSAGATDTQYF; DNA: TGCGCCAGCACCTACAGTTCCGCGGGAGCCACAGATACGCAGTATTTT; size: many; D: TRBD2; J: TRBJ2-3; V: TRBV5-1
CDR3: CASSVGGVRGEQYF; DNA: TGTGCCAGCAGCGTAGGCGGCGTCCGGGGCGAGCAGTACTTC; size: many; D: .; J: TRBJ2-7; V: TRBV9
CDR3: CASSLGTRGPTDTQYF; DNA: TGCGCCAGCAGCTTGGGAACGCGGGGACCCACAGATACGCAGTATTTT; size: many; D: .; J: TRBJ2-3; V: TRBV5-1
CDR3: CASSPRGYFDRSSGNTIYF; DNA: TGTGCCAGCAGCCCCCGGGGCTACTTCGACAGGAGCTCTGGAAACACCATATATTTT; size: many; D: .; J: TRBJ1-3; V: TRBV11-2
CDR3: CASSPRLAGVLTGELFF; DNA: TGTGCCAGCAGCCCCAGACTAGCGGGGGTCCTCACCGGGGAGCTGTTTTTT; size: many; D: TRBD2; J: TRBJ2-2; V: TRBV7-2
CDR3: CSVEDPQSRDRLYGYTF; DNA: TGCAGCGTTGAAGATCCTCAGTCCCGGGACAGGCTCTATGGCTACACCTTC; size: many; D: TRBD1; J: TRBJ1-2; V: TRBV29-1
CDR3: CASSLWGMGIQETQYF; DNA: TGTGCCAGCAGCTTGTGGGGCATGGGGATACAAGAGACCCAGTACTTC; size: many; D: .; J: TRBJ2-5; V: TRBV5-6
CDR3: CAFSLRPTGPSYQETQYF; DNA: TGTGCCTTCAGTCTCAGACCTACCGGGCCGTCATACCAAGAGACCCAGTACTTC; size: .; D: .; J: TRBJ2-5; V: TRBV2
CDR3: CASRGWTLSSGANVLTF; DNA: TGTGCCAGCAGAGGCTGGACGCTGAGCTCTGGGGCCAACGTCCTGACTTTC; size: many; D: .; J: TRBJ2-6; V: TRBV6-2/TRBV6-3
CDR3: CATSRLPGQGDTEAFF; DNA: TGTGCCACCAGCAGACTCCCGGGACAGGGAGATACTGAAGCTTTCTTT; size: many; D: TRBD1; J: TRBJ1-1; V: TRBV15
CDR3: CSASHPGLPYEQYF; DNA: TGCAGTGCTAGCCACCCGGGACTACCCTACGAGCAGTACTTC; size: many; D: TRBD2; J: TRBJ2-7; V: TRBV20-1
CDR3: CAIGTGGFGQPQHF; DNA: TGTGCCATCGGGACAGGGGGCTTTGGTCAGCCCCAGCATTTT; size: many; D: TRBD1; J: TRBJ1-5; V: TRBV10-3
CDR3: CASSLDSGGPNEQFF; DNA: TGTGCCAGCAGCTTAGACAGCGGCGGCCCCAATGAGCAGTTCTTC; size: many; D: .; J: TRBJ2-1; V: TRBV12-3/TRBV12-4
CDR3: CASRAGSGYGYTF; DNA: TGTGCCAGCAGAGCAGGGAGCGGCTATGGCTACACCTTC; size: many; D: .; J: TRBJ1-2; V: TRBV6-5
CDR3: CASSQDRASTEAFF; DNA: TGCGCCAGCAGCCAAGATCGGGCTTCCACTGAAGCTTTCTTT; size: many; D: .; J: TRBJ1-1; V: TRBV4-3
CDR3: CASSGSNGGSGELFF; DNA: TGCGCCAGCAGCGGATCTAATGGAGGATCCGGGGAGCTGTTTTTT; size: many; D: .; J: TRBJ2-2; V: TRBV5-1
CDR3: CSARGYGGPLQETQYF; DNA: TGCAGTGCTAGAGGGTACGGGGGGCCCCTCCAAGAGACCCAGTACTTC; size: many; D: .; J: TRBJ2-5; V: TRBV20-1
CDR3: CASSFELNTEAFF; DNA: TGTGCCAGCAGCTTCGAACTGAACACTGAAGCTTTCTTT; size: few; D: .; J: TRBJ1-1; V: TRBV11-2
CDR3: CASSHRDRQETQYF; DNA: TGTGCCAGCAGTCACCGGGACAGACAAGAGACCCAGTACTTC; size: many; D: TRBD1; J: TRBJ2-5; V: TRBV12-3/TRBV12-4
CDR3: CASSSGLNTGELFF; DNA: TGCGCCAGCAGCTCGGGACTTAACACCGGGGAGCTGTTTTTT; size: many; D: .; J: TRBJ2-2; V: TRBV5-1
CDR3: CASSYSGGRNQPQHF; DNA: TGTGCCAGCAGTTACTCGGGGGGCCGGAATCAGCCCCAGCATTTT; size: .; D: .; J: TRBJ1-5; V: TRBV6-5
CDR3: CASSLETSYYEQYF; DNA: TGTGCCAGCAGTTTAGAGACCTCTTACTACGAGCAGTACTTC; size: many; D: .; J: TRBJ2-7; V: TRBV12-3/TRBV12-4
CDR3: CASSHVGATNEKLFF; DNA: TGTGCCAGCAGTCATGTGGGGGCTACTAATGAAAAACTGTTTTTT; size: many; D: .; J: TRBJ1-4; V: TRBV12-3/TRBV12-4
CDR3: CAISGTGSSYEQYF; DNA: TGTGCCATCAGCGGGACAGGGAGCTCCTACGAGCAGTACTTC; size: many; D: TRBD1; J: TRBJ2-7; V: TRBV10-3
CDR3: CSARDHGRGGLRYTQYF; DNA: TGCAGTGCTAGAGATCATGGGCGGGGGGGCCTGAGGTACACGCAGTATTTT; size: many; D: TRBD2; J: TRBJ2-3; V: TRBV20-1
CDR3: CASSPPGQILPGANVLTF; DNA: TGTGCCAGCAGTCCCCCGGGACAGATTCTTCCTGGGGCCAACGTCCTGACTTTC; size: many; D: TRBD1; J: TRBJ2-6; V: TRBV12-3/TRBV12-4